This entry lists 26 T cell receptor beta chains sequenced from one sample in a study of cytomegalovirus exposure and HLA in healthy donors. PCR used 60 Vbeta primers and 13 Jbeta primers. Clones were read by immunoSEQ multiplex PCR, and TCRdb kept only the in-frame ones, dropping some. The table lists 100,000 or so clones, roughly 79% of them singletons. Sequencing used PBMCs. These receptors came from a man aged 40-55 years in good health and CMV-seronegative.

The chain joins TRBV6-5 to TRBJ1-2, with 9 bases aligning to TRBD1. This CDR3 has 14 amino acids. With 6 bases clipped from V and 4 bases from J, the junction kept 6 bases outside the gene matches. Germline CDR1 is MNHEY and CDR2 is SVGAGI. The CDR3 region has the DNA TGTGCCAGCAGGATAGGACAGGGGATCTATGGCTACACCTTC. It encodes CASRIGQGIYGYTF.

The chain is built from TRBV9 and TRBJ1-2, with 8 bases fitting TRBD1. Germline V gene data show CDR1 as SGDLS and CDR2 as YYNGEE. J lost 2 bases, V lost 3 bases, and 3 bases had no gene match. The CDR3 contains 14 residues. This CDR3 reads CASSGTGGNYGYTF. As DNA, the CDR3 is TGTGCCAGCAGCGGTACAGGGGGGAACTATGGCTACACCTTC.

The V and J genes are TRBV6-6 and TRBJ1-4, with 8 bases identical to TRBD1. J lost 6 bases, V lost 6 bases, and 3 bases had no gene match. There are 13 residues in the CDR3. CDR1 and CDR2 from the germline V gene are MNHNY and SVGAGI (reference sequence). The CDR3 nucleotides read TGTGCCAGCAGACCGGACAGGGATGAAAAACTGTTTTTT. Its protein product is CASRPDRDEKLFF.

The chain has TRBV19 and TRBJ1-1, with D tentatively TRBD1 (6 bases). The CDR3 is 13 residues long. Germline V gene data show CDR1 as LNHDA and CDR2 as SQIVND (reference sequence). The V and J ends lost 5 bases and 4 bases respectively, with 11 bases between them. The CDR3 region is CASSLGAGTEAFF. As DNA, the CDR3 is TGTGCCAGTAGTTTGGGGGCTGGCACTGAAGCTTTCTTT.

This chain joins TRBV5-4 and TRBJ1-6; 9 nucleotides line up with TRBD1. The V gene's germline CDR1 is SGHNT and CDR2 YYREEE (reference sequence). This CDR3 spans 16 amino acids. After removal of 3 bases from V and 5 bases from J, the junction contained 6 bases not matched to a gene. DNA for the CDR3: TGTGCCAGCAGCTCCCGGGACAGGGAGAATAATTCACCCCTCCACTTT. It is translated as CASSSRDRENNSPLHF.

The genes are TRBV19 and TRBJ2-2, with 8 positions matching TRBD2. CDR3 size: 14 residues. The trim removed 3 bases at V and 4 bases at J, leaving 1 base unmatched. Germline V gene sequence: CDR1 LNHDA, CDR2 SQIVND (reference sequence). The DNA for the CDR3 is TGTGCCAGTAGTATCGGGGGGGCCACCGGGGAGCTGTTTTTT. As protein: CASSIGGATGELFF.

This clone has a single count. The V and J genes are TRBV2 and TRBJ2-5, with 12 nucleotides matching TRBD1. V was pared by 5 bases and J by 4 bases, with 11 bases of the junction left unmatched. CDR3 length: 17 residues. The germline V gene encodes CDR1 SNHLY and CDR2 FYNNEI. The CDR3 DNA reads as TGTGCCAGCAGTAACAGGGACAGGGGGCGTGTTGGAGAGACCCAGTACTTC. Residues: CASSNRDRGRVGETQYF.

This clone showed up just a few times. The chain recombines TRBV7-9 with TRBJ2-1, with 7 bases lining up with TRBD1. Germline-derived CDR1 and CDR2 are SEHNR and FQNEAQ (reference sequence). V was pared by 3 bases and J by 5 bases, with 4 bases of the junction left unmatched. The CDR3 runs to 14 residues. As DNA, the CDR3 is TGTGCCAGCAGCTTCCTCACAGGGGACAATGAGCAGTTCTTC. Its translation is CASSFLTGDNEQFF.

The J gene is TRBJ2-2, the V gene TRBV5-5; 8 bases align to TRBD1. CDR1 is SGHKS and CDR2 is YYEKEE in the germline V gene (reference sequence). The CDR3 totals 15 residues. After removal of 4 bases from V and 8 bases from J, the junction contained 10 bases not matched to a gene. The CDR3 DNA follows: TGTGCCAGCAGCGGGACGGACAGGGCTATGGGGGAGCTGTTTTTT. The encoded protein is CASSGTDRAMGELFF.

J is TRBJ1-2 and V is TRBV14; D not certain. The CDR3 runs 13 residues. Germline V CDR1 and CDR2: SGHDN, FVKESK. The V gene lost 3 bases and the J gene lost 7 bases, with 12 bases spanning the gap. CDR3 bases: TGTGCCAGCAGCCAGGCCATCAAGTCTGGCTACACCTTC. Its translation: CASSQAIKSGYTF.

CDR3 sequence: CASSQETGAGYTF. CDR3 sequence (DNA): TGCGCCAGCAGCCAAGAGACAGGGGCGGGCTACACCTTC. The chain has TRBV4-3 and TRBJ1-2; TRBD1 matches at 8 bases. Trimming removed 0 bases from V and 8 bases from J; junction bases left unmatched: 2. CDR3 length: 13 amino acids. Germline values: CDR1 LGHNA, CDR2 YSLEER.

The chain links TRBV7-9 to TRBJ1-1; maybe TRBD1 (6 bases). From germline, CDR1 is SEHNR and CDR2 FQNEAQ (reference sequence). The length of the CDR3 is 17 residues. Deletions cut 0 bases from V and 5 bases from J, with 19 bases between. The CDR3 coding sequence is TGTGCCAGCAGCTTAGCGGGGGCAGGGTGGATGGGTACTGAAGCTTTCTTT. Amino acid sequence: CASSLAGAGWMGTEAFF.

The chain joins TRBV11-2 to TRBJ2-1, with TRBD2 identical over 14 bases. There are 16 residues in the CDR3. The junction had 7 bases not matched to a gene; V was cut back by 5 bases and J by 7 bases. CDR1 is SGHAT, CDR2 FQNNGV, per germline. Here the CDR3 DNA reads TGTGCCAGCAGCGCCGGACTAGCGGGGGGAAAGAATGAGCAGTTCTTC. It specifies CASSAGLAGGKNEQFF.

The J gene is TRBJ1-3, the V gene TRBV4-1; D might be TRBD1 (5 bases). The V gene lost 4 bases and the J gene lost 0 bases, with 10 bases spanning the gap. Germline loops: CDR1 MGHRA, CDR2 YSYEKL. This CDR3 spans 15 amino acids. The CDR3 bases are TGCGCCAGCAGCCCTCACGGGGGCTCTGGAAACACCATATATTTT. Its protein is CASSPHGGSGNTIYF.

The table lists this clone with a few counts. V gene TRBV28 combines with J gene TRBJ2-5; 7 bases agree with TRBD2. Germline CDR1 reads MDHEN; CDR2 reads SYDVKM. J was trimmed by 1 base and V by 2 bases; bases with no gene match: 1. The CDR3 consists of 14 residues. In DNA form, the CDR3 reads TGTGCCAGCAGTTTACCGGGGGGCCAAGAGACCCAGTACTTC. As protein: CASSLPGGQETQYF.

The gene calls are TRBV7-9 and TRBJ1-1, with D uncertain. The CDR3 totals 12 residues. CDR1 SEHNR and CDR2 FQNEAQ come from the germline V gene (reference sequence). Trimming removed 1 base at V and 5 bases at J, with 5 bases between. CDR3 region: CASSLGETEAFF. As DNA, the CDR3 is TGTGCCAGCAGCTTAGGGGAGACTGAAGCTTTCTTT. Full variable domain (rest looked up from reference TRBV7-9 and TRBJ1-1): DTGVSQNPRHKITKRGQNVTFRCDPISEHNRLYWYRQTLGQGPEFLTYFQNEAQLEKSRLLSDRFSAERPKGSFSTLEIQRTEQGDSAMYLCASSLGETEAFFGQGTRLTVV.

The CDR3 loop is CASSFLAGDLTDTQYF. The CDR3 coding sequence is TGTGCCAGCAGCTTTTTAGCGGGGGACCTCACAGATACGCAGTATTTT. The chain couples TRBV5-6 to TRBJ2-3, with 9 bases fitting TRBD2. In germline, CDR1 is SGHDT, CDR2 YYEEEE. V dropped 2 bases and J dropped 2; count of bases not matched to a gene: 6. The CDR3 totals 16 residues.

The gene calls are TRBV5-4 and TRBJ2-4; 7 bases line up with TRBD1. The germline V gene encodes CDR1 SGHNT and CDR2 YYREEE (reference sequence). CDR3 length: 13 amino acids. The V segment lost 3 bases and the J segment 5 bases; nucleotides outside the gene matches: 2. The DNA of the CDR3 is TGTGCCAGCAGCTCCGGGACAGAAAACATTCAGTACTTC. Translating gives CASSSGTENIQYF.

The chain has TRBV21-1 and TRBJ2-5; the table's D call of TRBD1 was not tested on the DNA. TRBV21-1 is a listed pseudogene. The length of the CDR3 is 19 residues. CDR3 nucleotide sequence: TGTGCCAGCAGCAAAGAAAGGAAGGGAGTGACAGGGCAACAAGAGACCCAGTACTTC. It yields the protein CASSKERKGVTGQQETQYF.

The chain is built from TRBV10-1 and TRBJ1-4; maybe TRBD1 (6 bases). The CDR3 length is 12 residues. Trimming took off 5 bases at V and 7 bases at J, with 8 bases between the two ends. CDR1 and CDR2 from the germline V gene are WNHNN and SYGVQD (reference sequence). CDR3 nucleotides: TGCGCCAGCAGTCAGGGGAGTGAAAAACTGTTTTTT. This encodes CASSQGSEKLFF.

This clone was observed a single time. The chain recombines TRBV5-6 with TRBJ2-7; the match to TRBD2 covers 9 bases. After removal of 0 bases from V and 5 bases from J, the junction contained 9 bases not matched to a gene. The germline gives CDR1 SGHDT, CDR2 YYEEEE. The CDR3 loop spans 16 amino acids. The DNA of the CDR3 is TGTGCCAGCAGCTTGGCGGCATCCGGACTAGCGAACGAGCAGTACTTC. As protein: CASSLAASGLANEQYF.

CDR3 coding DNA: TGTGCCAGTAGTATTGTCAGGGAGGGCACCGGGGAGCTGTTTTTT. Translation: CASSIVREGTGELFF. The chain recombines TRBV19 with TRBJ2-2; 7 nucleotides line up with TRBD2. Trimming cost V 3 bases and J 4 bases; bases outside gene matches: 5. This CDR3 region has 15 residues. Germline V gives CDR1 LNHDA, CDR2 SQIVND (reference sequence).

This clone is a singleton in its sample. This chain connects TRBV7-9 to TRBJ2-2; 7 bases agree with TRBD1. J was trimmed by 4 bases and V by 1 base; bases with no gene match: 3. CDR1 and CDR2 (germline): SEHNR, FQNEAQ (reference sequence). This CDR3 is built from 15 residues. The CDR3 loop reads CASSLDRGGTGELFF. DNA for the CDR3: TGTGCCAGCAGCTTAGACAGGGGCGGCACCGGGGAGCTGTTTTTT. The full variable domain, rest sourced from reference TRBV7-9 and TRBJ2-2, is DTGVSQNPRHKITKRGQNVTFRCDPISEHNRLYWYRQTLGQGPEFLTYFQNEAQLEKSRLLSDRFSAERPKGSFSTLEIQRTEQGDSAMYLCASSLDRGGTGELFFGEGSRLTVL.

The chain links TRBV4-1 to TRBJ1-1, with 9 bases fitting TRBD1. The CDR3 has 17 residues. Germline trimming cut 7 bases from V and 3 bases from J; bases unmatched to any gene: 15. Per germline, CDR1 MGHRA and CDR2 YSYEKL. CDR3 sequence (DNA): TGCGCCAGCACGCCGGGACAGGGAGACATTGGCGACACTGAAGCTTTCTTT. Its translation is CASTPGQGDIGDTEAFF.

Written as DNA, the CDR3 is TGCGCCAGCAGCTCAACTAGCGGGGGGAGCTCCTACAATGAGCAGTTCTTC. The encoded protein is CASSSTSGGSSYNEQFF. This sequence joins TRBV5-1 and TRBJ2-1; 12 nucleotides align to TRBD2. Germline assignment: CDR1 SGHRS and CDR2 YFSETQ. V dropped 3 bases and J dropped 0; count of bases not matched to a gene: 4. The CDR3 spans 17 residues.

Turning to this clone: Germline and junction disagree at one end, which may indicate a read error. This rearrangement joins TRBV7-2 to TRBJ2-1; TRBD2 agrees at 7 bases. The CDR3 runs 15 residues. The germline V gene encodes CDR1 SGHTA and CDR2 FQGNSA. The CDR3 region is CASSLAGLGNNERFF. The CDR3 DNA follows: TGTGCCAGCAGCTTAGCAGGACTAGGTAACAATGAGCGGTTCTTC.